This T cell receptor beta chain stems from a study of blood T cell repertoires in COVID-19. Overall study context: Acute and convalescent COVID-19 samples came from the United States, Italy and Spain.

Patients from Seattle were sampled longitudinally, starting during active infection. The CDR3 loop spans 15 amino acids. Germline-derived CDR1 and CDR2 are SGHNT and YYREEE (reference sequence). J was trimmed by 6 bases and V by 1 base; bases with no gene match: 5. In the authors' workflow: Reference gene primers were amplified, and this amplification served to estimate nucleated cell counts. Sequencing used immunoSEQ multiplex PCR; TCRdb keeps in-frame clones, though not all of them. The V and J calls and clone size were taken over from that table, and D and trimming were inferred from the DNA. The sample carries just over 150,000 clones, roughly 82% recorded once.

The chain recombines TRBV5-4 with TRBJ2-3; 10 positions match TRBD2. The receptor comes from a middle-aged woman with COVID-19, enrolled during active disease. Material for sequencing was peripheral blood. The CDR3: CASSLKRGGPDTQYF. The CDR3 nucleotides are TGTGCCAGCAGCTTGAAGCGGGGGGGCCCTGATACGCAGTATTTT.